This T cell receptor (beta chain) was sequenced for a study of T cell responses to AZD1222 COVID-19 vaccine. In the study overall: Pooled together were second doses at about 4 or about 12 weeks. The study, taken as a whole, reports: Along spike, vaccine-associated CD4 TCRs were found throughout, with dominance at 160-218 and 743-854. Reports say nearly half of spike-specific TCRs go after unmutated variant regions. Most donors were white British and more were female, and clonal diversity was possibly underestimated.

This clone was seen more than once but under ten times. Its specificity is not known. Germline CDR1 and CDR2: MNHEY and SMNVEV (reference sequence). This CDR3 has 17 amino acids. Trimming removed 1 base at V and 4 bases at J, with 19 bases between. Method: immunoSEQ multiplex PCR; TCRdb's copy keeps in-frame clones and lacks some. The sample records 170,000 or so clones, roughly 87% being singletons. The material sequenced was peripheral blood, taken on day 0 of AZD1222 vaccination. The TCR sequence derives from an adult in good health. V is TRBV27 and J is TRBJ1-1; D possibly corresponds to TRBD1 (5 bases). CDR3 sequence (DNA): TGTGCCAGCAGTTTATTATCTCAGGGACGGGGAGGCACTGAAGCTTTCTTT. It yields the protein CASSLLSQGRGGTEAFF.